Below, 17 T cell receptor beta chains from the same sample are listed, as sequenced in a study of blood T cell repertoires in COVID-19. Libraries were prepared by immunoSEQ multiplex PCR; TCRdb keeps only in-frame clonotypes and omits some of them. The table has under 45,000 clones, 87% seen once. Source material: peripheral blood. The receptors shown here come from a woman of 80 years or more in a cohort sampled during active or convalescent COVID-19.

The chain joins TRBV6-6 to TRBJ1-2, with D perhaps TRBD1 (5 bases). Trimming shortened V by 0 bases and J by 8 bases, and 16 bases separated the two germline ends. Germline lookup yields CDR1 MNHNY and CDR2 SVGAGI (reference sequence). CDR3 length: 15 amino acids. Here the CDR3 reads CASSYSTDSLGGYTF. As DNA, the CDR3 is TGTGCCAGCAGTTACTCGACCGACAGTTTAGGAGGCTACACCTTC.

This sequence joins TRBV27 and TRBJ1-1, with 7 bases lining up with TRBD1. CDR1 MNHEY and CDR2 SMNVEV come from the germline V gene (reference sequence). V dropped 6 bases and J dropped 1; count of bases not matched to a gene: 11. The CDR3 covers 16 residues. The CDR3 nucleotides are TGTGCCAGCAGAAAACGACAGGGCCCGGCGAACACTGAAGCTTTCTTT. Protein product: CASRKRQGPANTEAFF.

This clone was picked up a small number of times. The chain uses TRBV11-3 and TRBJ1-6; D is unresolved. The CDR3 consists of 13 residues. Germline V gene sequence: CDR1 SGHNT, CDR2 YENEEA. The V end lost 4 bases, the J end lost 3 bases, and 4 bases lay between the germline ends. Here the CDR3 reads CASSSGYNSPLHF. In nucleotides, the CDR3 is TGTGCCAGCAGCTCGGGCTATAATTCACCCCTCCACTTT.

V gene TRBV12-5 combines with J gene TRBJ2-2; 7 bases fit TRBD1. This CDR3 comprises 17 residues. With 0 bases clipped from V and 5 bases from J, the junction kept 9 bases outside the gene matches. Germline V CDR1 and CDR2: LGHNT, FRNRAP. CDR3 coding DNA: TGTGCTAGTGGTTTGGTAAGGGGGACAGCACTGACCGGGGAGCTGTTTTTT. Its protein is CASGLVRGTALTGELFF.

The chain has TRBV5-5 and TRBJ1-5; the D gene is possibly TRBD1 (6 bases). The CDR3 spans 14 residues. CDR1 is SGHKS, CDR2 YYEKEE, per germline (reference sequence). V lost 0 bases and J 6 bases, leaving 10 bases between the germline ends. The DNA for the CDR3 is TGTGCCAGCAGCTTGGGGGGGGGCCCTCAGCCCCAGCATTTT. This encodes CASSLGGGPQPQHF.

CDR3 nucleotide sequence: TGCGCCAGCAGCTTGGGCAGTGGGGAGTACGAGCAGTACTTC. It specifies CASSLGSGEYEQYF. This chain connects TRBV5-1 to TRBJ2-7, with a tentative D call TRBD2 (5 bases). From germline, CDR1 is SGHRS and CDR2 YFSETQ. V dropped 0 bases and J dropped 4 bases, with 11 bases sitting between them. This CDR3 has 14 residues.

The J gene is TRBJ1-1, the V gene TRBV9; D may be TRBD1 (5 bases). This CDR3 spans 17 amino acids. With 0 bases removed from V and 4 bases from J, the gap between germline ends came to 19 bases. The germline CDR1 and CDR2 sequences are SGDLS and YYNGEE. The CDR3 reads CASSVAPLRGGGTEAFF. The CDR3 nucleotides read TGTGCCAGCAGCGTAGCTCCCCTGCGGGGGGGTGGCACTGAAGCTTTCTTT.

This clone was seen a single time. The chain couples TRBV7-8 to TRBJ2-2; TRBD1 aligns across 11 bases. Germline assignment: CDR1 SGHVS and CDR2 FQNEAQ. J lost 9 bases, V lost 10 bases, and 13 bases had no gene match. The CDR3 has 15 amino acids. CDR3 amino acids: CATIQDRGLRRELFF. The CDR3 DNA follows: TGTGCCACCATCCAGGACAGGGGGCTCCGCCGGGAGCTGTTTTTT.

This sequence joins TRBV7-2 and TRBJ1-5; no clear D gene. The germline gives CDR1 SGHTA, CDR2 FQGNSA. This CDR3 contains 13 residues. The ends were cut back, 5 bases at V and 1 base at J, with 6 bases in the middle. CDR3 loop: CASSPVSNQPQHF. The CDR3 DNA reads as TGTGCCAGCAGCCCGGTGAGCAATCAGCCCCAGCATTTT.

The rearrangement joins TRBV5-6 to TRBJ2-5, with 7 bases lining up with TRBD2. V shed 4 bases and J 1 base; nucleotides not matched to a gene: 4. This CDR3 region has 14 residues. In germline, CDR1 is SGHDT, CDR2 YYEEEE. In nucleotides, the CDR3 is TGTGCCAGCAGCCAGGGCGGGGGCCAAGAGACCCAGTACTTC. Translated: CASSQGGGQETQYF.

This clone was seen just once. V and J are TRBV27 and TRBJ2-5, with 11 bases aligning to TRBD2. Germline trimming cut 5 bases from V and 3 bases from J; bases unmatched to any gene: 8. The CDR3 extends over 16 amino acids. The germline gives CDR1 MNHEY, CDR2 SMNVEV (reference sequence). CDR3 sequence reads: CASSPKDSGGEETQYF. The DNA for the CDR3 is TGTGCCAGCAGTCCCAAAGATAGCGGGGGGGAAGAGACCCAGTACTTC.

This chain connects TRBV5-4 to TRBJ1-3, with a possible D match to TRBD1 (6 bases). Germline values: CDR1 SGHNT, CDR2 YYREEE (reference sequence). CDR3 size: 15 residues. Deletions cut 0 bases from V and 4 bases from J, with 11 bases between. In nucleotides, the CDR3 is TGTGCCAGCAGCTTGGACAGGGTTAGGGGAAACACCATATATTTT. Its translation is CASSLDRVRGNTIYF.

The rearrangement links TRBV27 to TRBJ2-3, with 9 nucleotides matching TRBD2. Trimming at V came to 5 bases and at J to 0 bases, leaving 12 bases not matched to a gene. The germline V gene encodes CDR1 MNHEY and CDR2 SMNVEV (reference sequence). CDR3 length: 18 amino acids. In DNA, the CDR3 is TGTGCCAGCAGTCCCCATGGGCGGGGGGGGATTAGCACAGATACGCAGTATTTT. The encoded protein is CASSPHGRGGISTDTQYF.

This clone appeared a few times. This chain uses TRBV6-4 with TRBJ1-3; D call uncertain. Trimming shortened V by 2 bases and J by 4 bases, and 24 bases separated the two germline ends. The CDR3 sequence is 19 residues long. Germline V CDR1 and CDR2: MRHNA, SNTAGT. The DNA for the CDR3 is TGTGCCAGCAGTGACGACGGAGAGACTTTCAGCTTGGAGGGAAACACCATATATTTT. This codes for CASSDDGETFSLEGNTIYF.

The V gene is TRBV5-4, the J gene TRBJ2-2; 7 positions match TRBD1. The CDR3 totals 15 residues. The germline V gene has CDR1 SGHNT and CDR2 YYREEE (reference sequence). Trimming took 3 bases from V and 0 from J; bases not matched to a gene: 2. In DNA, the CDR3 is TGTGCCAGCAGCTCGGGACAGACGAACACCGGGGAGCTGTTTTTT. Protein sequence: CASSSGQTNTGELFF.

The chain couples TRBV7-2 to TRBJ1-3; perhaps TRBD1 as D (5 bases). Germline CDR1 is SGHTA and CDR2 is FQGNSA. The CDR3 totals 13 residues. Between the trimmed V and J ends, which lost 5 bases and 15 bases, there was a span of 20 bases. The CDR3 DNA is TGTGCCAGCAGCCAACTGGGACTTCCGAAGGCATATTTT. Translated: CASSQLGLPKAYF.

This clone appeared a single time. This chain links TRBV11-3 with TRBJ2-6; 9 bases map to TRBD1. The CDR3 has 18 amino acids. The trim removed 6 bases at V and 0 bases at J, leaving 9 bases unmatched. The germline V gene encodes CDR1 SGHNT and CDR2 YENEEA. CDR3 DNA: TGTGCCAGCAGGGACGGGACAGGGAGTTTCTCTGGGGCCAACGTCCTGACTTTC. This translates into CASRDGTGSFSGANVLTF.